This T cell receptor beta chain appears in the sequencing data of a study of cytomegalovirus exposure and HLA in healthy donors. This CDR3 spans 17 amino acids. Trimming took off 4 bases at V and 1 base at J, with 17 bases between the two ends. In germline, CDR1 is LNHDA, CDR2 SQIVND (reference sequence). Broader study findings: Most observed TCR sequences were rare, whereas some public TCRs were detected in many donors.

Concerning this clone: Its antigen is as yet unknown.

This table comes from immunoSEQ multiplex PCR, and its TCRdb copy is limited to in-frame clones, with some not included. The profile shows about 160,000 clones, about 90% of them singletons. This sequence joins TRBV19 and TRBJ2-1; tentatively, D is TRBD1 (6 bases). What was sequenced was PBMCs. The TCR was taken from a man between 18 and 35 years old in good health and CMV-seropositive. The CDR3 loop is CASSNTGWTASYNEQFF. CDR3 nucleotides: TGTGCCAGTAGTAATACAGGGTGGACTGCGTCCTACAATGAGCAGTTCTTC.